A selection of T cell receptor beta chains follows, all from one sample in a study of identical twins' blood T cells. A single record per CDR3 protein comes from TCRdb applying MiXCR to the 5' RACE reads. Among fewer than 450,000 distinct CDR3 sequences listed, under 30% were seen once. Sequenced: PBMCs. The receptors were gathered from a woman between 18 and 50 years old in good health. The CDR3 runs from the conserved cysteine through the conserved F or W.

v_gene: TRBV20-1
j_gene: TRBJ2-1
CDR3aa: CSASGTSGTLSYNEQFF

v_gene: TRBV6-6
j_gene: TRBJ1-2
CDR3aa: CASRGTDYGYTF

v_gene: TRBV27
j_gene: TRBJ2-7
CDR3aa: CASSLDRGAPYEQYF

v_gene: TRBV20-1
j_gene: TRBJ1-1
CDR3aa: CSAREQGGTEAFF

v_gene: TRBV29-1
j_gene: TRBJ1-1
CDR3aa: CSVRAAGTTEAFF

v_gene: TRBV3-1
j_gene: TRBJ1-2
CDR3aa: CACEGPNYGYTF

v_gene: TRBV20-1
j_gene: TRBJ2-1
CDR3aa: CSAWTGVHEQFF

v_gene: TRBV18
j_gene: TRBJ1-2
CDR3aa: CASSPSDGYTF

v_gene: TRBV7-2
j_gene: TRBJ1-3
CDR3aa: CASSFRISGGNTIYF

v_gene: TRBV7-9
j_gene: TRBJ1-1
CDR3aa: CASSLDRGAFF

v_gene: TRBV2
j_gene: TRBJ2-2
CDR3aa: CASSGLAINTGELFF

v_gene: TRBV5-1
j_gene: TRBJ2-3
CDR3aa: CASSRLAGAIDTQYF

v_gene: TRBV7-9
j_gene: TRBJ2-7
CDR3aa: CASSLAEGRGVQYF

v_gene: TRBV6-6
j_gene: TRBJ2-4
CDR3aa: CASSVGQGAGNIQYF

v_gene: TRBV7-3
j_gene: TRBJ1-4
CDR3aa: CASSLTGDPTNEKLFF

v_gene: TRBV20-1
j_gene: TRBJ1-2
CDR3aa: CSARPLPNYGYTF

v_gene: TRBV5-4
j_gene: TRBJ2-3
CDR3aa: CATGRTGDTDTQYF

v_gene: TRBV6-6
j_gene: TRBJ2-3
CDR3aa: CASSWTSGRADTQYF

v_gene: TRBV7-2
j_gene: TRBJ1-2
CDR3aa: CASTSRDYGYTF

v_gene: TRBV5-1
j_gene: TRBJ1-1
CDR3aa: CASSMLQGEAFF

v_gene: TRBV5-1
j_gene: TRBJ2-3
CDR3aa: CASSLSLTTDTQYF

v_gene: TRBV7-2
j_gene: TRBJ2-3
CDR3aa: CASSPATGGWADTQYF

v_gene: TRBV29-1
j_gene: TRBJ2-5
CDR3aa: CSTVRLQDGETQYF

v_gene: TRBV12-3/TRBV12-4
j_gene: TRBJ1-1
CDR3aa: CASSPQGQSNTEAFF

v_gene: TRBV20-1
j_gene: TRBJ2-1
CDR3aa: CSARGLAGEQFF

v_gene: TRBV7-8
j_gene: TRBJ1-4
CDR3aa: CASNVGIGTVGEKLFF

v_gene: TRBV29-1
j_gene: TRBJ1-1
CDR3aa: CSVDMTEAFF

v_gene: TRBV5-1
j_gene: TRBJ1-1
CDR3aa: CASSLGRGLTEAFF

v_gene: TRBV6-2/TRBV6-3
j_gene: TRBJ2-1
CDR3aa: CASRSSSYNEQFF

v_gene: TRBV6-6
j_gene: TRBJ1-5
CDR3aa: CASDPLDNQPQHF

v_gene: TRBV11-2
j_gene: TRBJ2-2
CDR3aa: CASSLRVLNTGELFF

v_gene: TRBV6-1
j_gene: TRBJ1-1
CDR3aa: CASSEHRVGVTEAFF

v_gene: TRBV5-4
j_gene: TRBJ2-3
CDR3aa: CASSLGLAGASSSQYF